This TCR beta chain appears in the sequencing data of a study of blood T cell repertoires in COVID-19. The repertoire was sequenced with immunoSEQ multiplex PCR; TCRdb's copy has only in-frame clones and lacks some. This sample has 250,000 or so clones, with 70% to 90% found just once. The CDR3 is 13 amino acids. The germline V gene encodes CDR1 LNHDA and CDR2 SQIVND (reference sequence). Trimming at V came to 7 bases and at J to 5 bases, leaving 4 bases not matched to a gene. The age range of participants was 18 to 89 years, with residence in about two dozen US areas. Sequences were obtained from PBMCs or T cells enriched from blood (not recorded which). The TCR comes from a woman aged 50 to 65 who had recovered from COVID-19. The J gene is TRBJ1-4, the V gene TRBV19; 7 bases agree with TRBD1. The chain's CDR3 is CASKDRVNEKLFF. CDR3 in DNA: TGTGCCAGTAAAGACAGGGTAAATGAAAAACTGTTTTTT.